This TCR beta chain was identified during a study of CD8+ T cells in alopecia areata listed by TCRdb under 2018. A note on the overall study: Treated patients were enrolled in an open-label pilot trial of oral tofacitinib, 5 to 10 mg twice daily, for moderate-to-severe alopecia areata. Tofacitinib was administered for 6 to 18 months, and 6 months of follow-up off drug were then conducted to assess delayed response and recurrence. For the treated patients, the SALT score, which quantifies what percentage of scalp surface area is affected, served as the measure of disease severity. To study T cell clonal expansion in alopecia areata, the researchers applied high-throughput TCRbeta sequencing to both the C3H/HeJ mouse model and human patients. Scalp tissue and sorted CD4+ and CD8+ peripheral blood T cells from patchy and totalis/universalis alopecia areata patients and from healthy controls were covered by human TCRbeta sequencing. Tofacitinib-treated patients had biopsies at baseline and at 4 and 24 weeks of treatment, with a later scalp biopsy in several patients. Clonality in the scalp was compared among normal scalp (n=4), patchy alopecia areata scalp (n=8), and alopecia totalis/universalis scalp (n=8). RNA was extracted with the PAXgene miRNA kit for fixed scalp, the miRNeasy kit for PBMCs, and the RNeasy kit for mouse skin. immunoSEQ multiplex PCR using 35 Vbeta forward primers and 13 Jbeta reverse primers was used to amplify TCRbeta CDR3 regions.

The library was obtained by the immunoSEQ multiplex PCR assay. RNA was extracted from all samples and reverse transcribed into cDNA as template for TCR sequencing. SuperScript III was used for first-strand cDNA synthesis, primed with a 2:1 mix of oligo-dT and random hexamers. A synthetic immune receptor repertoire was used to measure amplification bias, and any remaining bias was corrected computationally. Regarding the original processing steps: Raw reads were preprocessed to remove errors, and CDR3 was defined by IMGT conventions from the conserved cysteine to phenylalanine. Clonality was computed as 1 minus the Shannon entropy, with the entropy normalized by log2 of the number of productive unique TCRs. Whether scalp clones were CD4 or CD8 was inferred by matching scalp TCRbeta sequences against CD4 and CD8 repertoires sorted from blood. The table comes from immuneACCESS by way of TCRdb, which keeps in-frame sequences with V and J called. Part of the clones is missing from these tables; in studies checked, under half for an unresolved V gene and the rest for unknown reasons. For V, J and clone size, that table is used; D and trimming come from the DNA. Within this sample are 130,000 to 150,000 clones, with 82% of them counted one time only. The ten most abundant clones make up 20% to 30% of the sample.

The junction shows trimming of 4 bases on V and 8 bases on J, plus 9 bases between the germline ends. CDR1 and CDR2 are drawn from the germline V gene: MNHEY, SVGAGI. The CDR3 sequence holds 12 residues, the cysteine and phenylalanine included. Here the CDR3 DNA is all that survives: 36 bases in frame from base 1. On this clone itself: Its specific antigen is unknown. No much larger clone is present one base from it, and per-base qualities are unavailable.

Points the paper makes about the study in general: Tofacitinib significantly decreased scalp clonality and the number of expanded CD8+ clones among the top 100 scalp clones. Many expanded lesional clones were found to persist in scalp and blood during tofacitinib treatment, and relapse after treatment cessation may be partly explained by this persistence. Higher clonality and more expanded CD8+ clones were observed in lesional scalp than in normal scalp, particularly in alopecia totalis/universalis, a finding suggestive of antigenic drive. Because the treated cohort was small and included a single nonresponder, larger studies are needed to assess links between baseline CD8+ expansion and response. Unlike mouse skin, which is dominated by gammadelta T cells, normal human skin has resident alphabeta T cells that are also sequenced, and this complicates analysis of the scalp TCR repertoire. Compared with mice, TCR sequences shared between patients were less clear, possibly partly because of HLA diversity across the patient population.

What this sample's time point label stands for: 4 weeks on oral tofacitinib. What this sample's treatment or condition label stands for: oral pan-JAK inhibitor, 5-10 mg twice daily. From alopecia areata patients, peripheral blood was collected along with lesional scalp punch biopsies. PBMCs were isolated by density centrifugation and stained for CD3, CD4 and CD8, after which CD4+ and CD8+ T cells were sorted on a FACSAria. The clonotype was recovered from a human donor with alopecia areata. The sequence is built from TRBV6-5 and TRBJ2-1; D gene: possibly TRBD2, on 5 matching bases. Sample: CD8+ T cells sorted from blood, taken at week 4, from a patient treated with tofacitinib. The CDR3 protein: CASSSLADEQFF. In nucleotide form, the sequence is TGTGCCAGCAGTTCTCTAGCAGATGAGCAGTTCTTC.